A single sample is the source of the 27 T cell receptor beta chains below, sequenced in a study of shared clonotypes between healthy human individuals. Assay: immunoSEQ multiplex PCR; the TCRdb copy retains only in-frame clones and omits some. The table lists about a million clones, approximately 80% of them singletons. The sample consisted of memory CD4+ T cells sorted from blood. The subset here: CD45RA-negative fraction. The receptors stem from a young man in good health.

The chain has TRBV30 and TRBJ1-1; D gene unclear. The CDR3 runs to 12 residues. Trimming took 3 bases from V and 8 from J, leaving 13 bases between them. In germline, CDR1 is GTSNPN, CDR2 SVGIG (reference sequence). The CDR3 region is CAWSIHETEAFF. The CDR3 DNA reads as TGTGCCTGGAGCATACATGAGACGGAAGCTTTCTTT.

The chain recombines TRBV7-2 with TRBJ2-3; 7 nucleotides match TRBD1. CDR3 length equals 14 residues. The germline V gene encodes CDR1 SGHTA and CDR2 FQGNSA. The V segment lost 5 bases and the J segment 4 bases; nucleotides outside the gene matches: 6. The CDR3 loop is CASSPEQGPDTQYF. The CDR3 DNA is TGTGCCAGCAGCCCCGAACAGGGGCCAGATACGCAGTATTTT.

The chain is built from TRBV11-2 and TRBJ2-2, with TRBD2 as a possible D gene (6 bases). This CDR3 is 15 amino acids long. Germline-derived CDR1 and CDR2 are SGHAT and FQNNGV. V lost 6 bases, J lost 6 bases, and 17 bases lay in between. Here the CDR3 DNA reads TGTGCCAGCAGTCGCGGGGCCCAAAGGGCCGGGGAGCTGTTTTTT. The encoded protein is CASSRGAQRAGELFF.

V gene TRBV6-1 combines with J gene TRBJ1-3; D may be TRBD1 (6 bases). V lost 3 bases, J lost 0 bases, and 9 bases lay in between. The CDR3 is 15 residues long. Germline values: CDR1 MNHNS, CDR2 SASEGT. Written as DNA, the CDR3 is TGTGCCAGCAGTGAGAAGGGGGTCTCTGGAAACACCATATATTTT. Amino acids: CASSEKGVSGNTIYF.

V gene TRBV18 combines with J gene TRBJ1-3; possibly TRBD1 for D (5 bases). The germline CDR1 and CDR2 sequences are KGHSH and LQKENI. The V and J ends lost 3 bases and 0 bases respectively, with 9 bases between them. The CDR3 loop spans 15 amino acids. The CDR3 DNA sequence: TGTGCCAGCTCACCGGGACGCCACTCTGGAAACACCATATATTTT. Protein product: CASSPGRHSGNTIYF.

The chain carries TRBV5-4 and TRBJ2-7; weak D call: TRBD2 (5 bases). V was pared by 1 base and J by 0 bases, with 8 bases between. From germline, CDR1 is SGHNT and CDR2 YYREEE (reference sequence). This CDR3 has 14 residues. The CDR3 is CASSLKGSSYEQYF. CDR3 in DNA: TGTGCCAGCAGCTTGAAAGGGAGCTCCTACGAGCAGTACTTC.

The rearrangement links TRBV7-9 to TRBJ2-5; tentative D call: TRBD1 (6 bases). The CDR3 is 14 amino acids. Trimming removed 4 bases from V and 7 bases from J, with 16 bases in between. Germline V gene lookup returns CDR1 SEHNR and CDR2 FQNEAQ (reference sequence). The CDR3 loop reads CASSSETGWSTQYF. The DNA of the CDR3 is TGTGCCAGCAGCTCAGAGACAGGATGGTCGACCCAGTACTTC.

The table lists this clone with a few counts. The genes are TRBV9 and TRBJ2-5; 10 bases fit TRBD1. Per the germline V gene, CDR1 is SGDLS and CDR2 is YYNGEE. The ends lost 4 bases at V and 5 bases at J; junction bases unmatched: 8. The CDR3 sequence is 15 residues long. The DNA of the CDR3 is TGTGCCAGCAGCTTATCGACAGGGGGCGTTGAGACCCAGTACTTC. It yields the protein CASSLSTGGVETQYF.

This clone was counted a few times. The V gene is TRBV15, the J gene TRBJ1-5; a possible D gene is TRBD1 (5 bases). CDR3 size: 15 residues. V dropped 0 bases and J dropped 9 bases, with 15 bases sitting between them. The germline CDR1 and CDR2 sequences are LNHNV and YYDKDF (reference sequence). For the CDR3, the DNA is TGTGCCACCAGCAGAGATTTGGGAGGGACCCCGCCCCAGCATTTT. This encodes CATSRDLGGTPPQHF.

The chain links TRBV30 to TRBJ2-7, with 11 bases fitting TRBD1. Looked up from germline, CDR1 is GTSNPN and CDR2 is SVGIG (reference sequence). J gave up 4 bases and V 3 bases, and 8 bases lay outside the gene matches. The CDR3 sequence is 15 residues long. The CDR3 DNA reads TGTGCCTGGAGGGAACCGGGACAGGGGGGATACGAGCAGTACTTC. Amino acids: CAWREPGQGGYEQYF.

The DNA of the CDR3 is TGTGCCAGCAGTGAGAATGGTGCCTCCGGGGAGCTGTTTTTT. Translation gives CASSENGASGELFF. The V and J genes are TRBV25-1 and TRBJ2-2; D not resolved. The CDR3 has 14 residues. Between the trimmed V and J ends, which lost 3 bases and 6 bases, there was a span of 11 bases. CDR1 MGHDK and CDR2 SYGVNS come from the germline V gene.

J is TRBJ2-5 and V is TRBV28; D is unclear. Trimming took 4 bases from V and 2 from J, leaving 11 bases between them. The CDR3 extends over 14 amino acids. The germline CDR1 and CDR2 sequences are MDHEN and SYDVKM. The CDR3 protein is CASSSGPAQETQYF. The CDR3 DNA reads TGTGCCAGCAGTTCCGGACCCGCTCAAGAGACCCAGTACTTC.

This clone appeared once. The chain combines TRBV7-9 with TRBJ1-2; D is ambiguous. This CDR3 comprises 12 residues. Trimming cost V 0 bases and J 7 bases, with 6 bases left between them. Per germline, CDR1 SEHNR and CDR2 FQNEAQ (reference sequence). The CDR3 nucleotides read TGTGCCAGCAGCTTAGCCCTTTCTGGCTACACCTTC. Residues: CASSLALSGYTF.

CDR3 DNA sequence: TGTGCCATCAGTGAGTCGGTGGTCTTCCCTTACAATGAGCAGTTCTTC. It codes for CAISESVVFPYNEQFF. V and J are TRBV10-3 and TRBJ2-1; D is unclear. The V gene lost 0 bases and the J gene lost 4 bases, with 13 bases spanning the gap. Per the germline V gene, CDR1 is ENHRY and CDR2 is SYGVKD. The CDR3 runs to 16 residues.

The chain recombines TRBV2 with TRBJ2-1, with unresolved D. V dropped 5 bases and J dropped 4 bases, with 9 bases sitting between them. This CDR3 has 13 residues. Germline values: CDR1 SNHLY, CDR2 FYNNEI. CDR3 coding DNA: TGTGCCAGCAGTCCTATGGGTTACAATGAGCAGTTCTTC. Translation gives CASSPMGYNEQFF.

This chain joins TRBV7-9 and TRBJ2-3; tentative D call: TRBD2 (6 bases). The length of the CDR3 is 16 residues. Germline V CDR1 and CDR2: SEHNR, FQNEAQ (reference sequence). V dropped 0 bases and J dropped 2 bases, with 12 bases sitting between them. CDR3: CASSLAMGGPTDTQYF. DNA for the CDR3: TGTGCCAGCAGCTTAGCGATGGGGGGTCCCACAGATACGCAGTATTTT. The variable domain in full, with the rest retrieved from reference TRBV7-9 and TRBJ2-3, is DTGVSQNPRHKITKRGQNVTFRCDPISEHNRLYWYRQTLGQGPEFLTYFQNEAQLEKSRLLSDRFSAERPKGSFSTLEIQRTEQGDSAMYLCASSLAMGGPTDTQYFGPGTRLTVL.

This chain connects TRBV5-1 to TRBJ1-2; 8 positions agree with TRBD1. With 5 bases clipped from V and 7 bases from J, the junction kept 10 bases outside the gene matches. The CDR3 covers 14 residues. CDR1 SGHRS and CDR2 YFSETQ come from the germline V gene. The CDR3 region is CASSSGTGSFGYTF. The CDR3, as DNA: TGCGCCAGCAGTTCCGGGACAGGCTCGTTTGGCTACACCTTC. Complete variable domain (other parts from reference TRBV5-1 and TRBJ1-2): KAGVTQTPRYLIKTRGQQVTLSCSPISGHRSVSWYQQTPGQGLQFLFEYFSETQRNKGNFPGRFSGRQFSNSRSEMNVSTLELGDSALYLCASSSGTGSFGYTFGSGTRLTVV.

As concerns this clone: Other DNA sequences within the sample encode an identical CDR3. The chain employs TRBV7-9 and TRBJ2-7; no definite D call. The CDR3 spans 12 residues. The germline V gene has CDR1 SEHNR and CDR2 FQNEAQ (reference sequence). Trimming stripped 1 base from V and 3 bases from J, with 4 bases between. DNA of the CDR3: TGTGCCAGCAGCTTAGAAATCTACGAGCAGTACTTC. Its translation: CASSLEIYEQYF.

This clone was observed many times. The chain recombines TRBV5-6 with TRBJ1-6; D ambiguous. Germline CDR1 SGHDT, CDR2 YYEEEE. The CDR3 loop spans 14 amino acids. Trimming took off 4 bases at V and 5 bases at J, with 10 bases between the two ends. This CDR3 is CASSRTDHNSPLHF. CDR3 sequence (DNA): TGTGCCAGCAGCCGTACAGATCATAATTCACCCCTCCACTTT.

The chain has TRBV14 and TRBJ2-5; 7 positions agree with TRBD2. Germline CDR1 reads SGHDN; CDR2 reads FVKESK. This CDR3 is built from 14 residues. V lost 4 bases, J lost 2 bases, and 4 bases stayed unmatched. In DNA form, the CDR3 reads TGTGCCAGCAGCCCAGGGACTATACAAGAGACCCAGTACTTC. Residues: CASSPGTIQETQYF.

V and J are TRBV7-2 and TRBJ2-4; TRBD1 aligns across 7 bases. The junction had 8 bases not matched to a gene; V was cut back by 3 bases and J by 6 bases. Germline V gives CDR1 SGHTA, CDR2 FQGNSA. This CDR3 contains 15 residues. In DNA, the CDR3 is TGTGCCAGCAGCTTGGGGACAGACAAAAGAAACATTCAGTACTTC. This encodes CASSLGTDKRNIQYF.

The rearrangement links TRBV2 to TRBJ1-1; D perhaps matches TRBD1 (5 bases). V lost 6 bases and J 7 bases, leaving 18 bases between the germline ends. The CDR3 has 14 amino acids. Germline-derived CDR1 and CDR2 are SNHLY and FYNNEI. In nucleotides, the CDR3 is TGTGCCAGCAGGGCCGGGACCCAATCGGGTGAAGCTTTCTTT. Protein: CASRAGTQSGEAFF.

The rearrangement joins TRBV7-2 to TRBJ2-3, with TRBD2 matching over 7 bases. The CDR3 is 16 amino acids. The V gene end was trimmed by 6 bases and the J gene end by 0 bases; junction bases not matched to a gene: 9. CDR1 is SGHTA and CDR2 is FQGNSA in the germline V gene. The DNA of the CDR3 is TGTGCCAGCAGTTCGAACGCGGGACTAAGCACAGATACGCAGTATTTT. Translation: CASSSNAGLSTDTQYF.

The V gene is TRBV18, the J gene TRBJ1-5; D not certain. Deletions cut 3 bases from V and 4 bases from J, with 7 bases between. CDR3 length: 13 amino acids. Germline V CDR1 and CDR2: KGHSH, LQKENI. CDR3 DNA: TGTGCCAGCTCACCCGAGAATAATCAGCCCCAGCATTTT. It codes for CASSPENNQPQHF.

In its sample, this clone was seen many times. Within the sample, other DNA sequences also encode this same CDR3. This chain joins TRBV29-1 and TRBJ1-2; no reliable D call. Per the germline V gene, CDR1 is SQVTM and CDR2 is ANQGSEA. The ends were cut back, 2 bases at V and 1 base at J, with 5 bases in the middle. The CDR3 consists of 12 residues. CDR3 DNA sequence: TGCAGCGTTGAAAAGGGTAACTATGGCTACACCTTC. The encoded protein is CSVEKGNYGYTF.

The chain combines TRBV30 with TRBJ1-2; 8 bases match TRBD1. Germline CDR1 and CDR2: GTSNPN and SVGIG (reference sequence). The CDR3 extends over 14 amino acids. The ends lost 5 bases at V and 2 bases at J; junction bases unmatched: 7. The CDR3 here is CAWRRDRRNYGYTF. The CDR3 DNA is TGTGCCTGGCGGAGGGACAGGCGAAACTATGGCTACACCTTC.

The gene calls are TRBV18 and TRBJ1-6; unclear D gene. Trimming pared 5 bases from V and 6 bases from J, leaving 20 bases between. The CDR3 runs to 17 residues. Looked up from germline, CDR1 is KGHSH and CDR2 is LQKENI. Here the CDR3 DNA reads TGTGCCAGCTCATCAACGACATCGTTGTCGGGTAATTCACCCCTCCACTTT. Protein sequence: CASSSTTSLSGNSPLHF.